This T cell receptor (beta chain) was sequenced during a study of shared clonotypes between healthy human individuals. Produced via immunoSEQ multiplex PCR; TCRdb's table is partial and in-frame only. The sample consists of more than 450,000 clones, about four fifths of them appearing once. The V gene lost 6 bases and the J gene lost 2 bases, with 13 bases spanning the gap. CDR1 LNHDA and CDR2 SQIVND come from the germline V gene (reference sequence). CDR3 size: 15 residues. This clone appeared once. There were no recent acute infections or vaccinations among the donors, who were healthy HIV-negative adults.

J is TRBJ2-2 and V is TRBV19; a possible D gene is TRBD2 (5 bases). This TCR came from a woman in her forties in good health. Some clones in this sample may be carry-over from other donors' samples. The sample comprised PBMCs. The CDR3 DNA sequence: TGTGCCAGTAGACGACGGGGATTAAACACCGGGGAGCTGTTTTTT. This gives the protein CASRRRGLNTGELFF.